This T cell receptor beta chain was recovered during a study of beta chain features in type 1 diabetes (dated by TCRdb to 2016 to 2019). Background for the entire study: Mean age, gender distribution, total cell number and subset yield did not differ between patients and healthy donors. A total of 100 million to 110 million sorted cells were examined across all samples, and a strong correlation was observed between cell number per subset and RNA yield. In the study, recently diagnosed type 1 diabetes patients and matched healthy donors were compared on the TCRB repertoires of their sorted circulating CD4+ T cell subsets. Naive and central memory subsets were obtained from all 28 donors, but regulatory and stem cell-like memory subsets were isolated from only 8 patients and about 8 healthy donors. What the research found in general, with its limitations: Because cDNA was sequenced instead of genomic DNA, activated cells with high expression could be over-represented, although the groups did not differ in activation or CD3 levels. At VDJ recombination sites, type 1 diabetes patients had fewer insertions and more deleted nucleotides, which implies abnormalities in thymic rearrangement. Naive, central memory and regulatory TCRB repertoires appeared to be more alike among patients than among healthy donors. Because small numbers of individuals were included in the HLA sub-analyses, any influence of HLA type on TCRB rearrangement was left unresolved. Type 1 diabetes patients showed a moderate but significant shortening of TCRB CDR3 length in all four CD4+ subsets. Shorter templates might be favored by PCR, yet because patient and control samples were amplified and corrected together, any such skew would affect both groups equally.

Each donor gave one peripheral blood draw, averaging around 0.11 L, which was collected into heparinised tubes. Naive, central memory, regulatory and stem cell-like memory CD4+ T cells were sorted on a BD FACSAria II using a panel including CD45RO, CCR7, CD25, CD127, CD95 and CD27. Every sorted population had a purity above 95%. PBMCs were isolated immediately by Lymphoprep density gradient centrifugation and stained directly without culture. So that batch effects would be minimized, each experiment stained and sorted samples in pairs, pairing one healthy donor with one patient. As to this clone: What this receptor recognizes is not known. Qualities for individual bases were not recorded, and no much larger clone is one base off.

The entire isolated RNA was reverse transcribed using the High Capacity cDNA Reverse Transcription Kit, and thus expressed TCRB transcripts were sequenced. Deep immunoSEQ sequencing was performed on naive, central memory and regulatory T cell samples, with an average of roughly 3.6 million total reads per sample. After sorted cells were lysed in RLT buffer, RNA was extracted with DNase-treated RNeasy Micro or Mini kits, with the choice depending on cell number. To prevent cross-contamination, each cell subset was processed individually, whereas patient and healthy donor samples were processed jointly. TCRB sequences were amplified from cDNA with the immunoSEQ multiplex PCR, producing 87-bp fragments spanning the CDR3 region. Sequencing of the amplicons was done on the Illumina HiSeq platform. In the authors' own workflow: Synthetic template baselines were used to correct PCR bias computationally, reads within Hamming distance 2 were collapsed, and singletons that could not be merged were discarded. Reads were aligned to IMGT to assign V, D and J genes, CDR3 length, and insertions or deletions at six rearrangement sites. Within each subset, clonotype counts were normalized to sorted cell number, after which true diversity and Gini coefficients were computed with the tcR R package. The overlap coefficient, calculated on TCRB nucleotide sequences, was used to measure repertoire sharing. As a proxy for the pre-selection repertoire, out-of-frame TCRB sequences from naive cells were analyzed. The clones in this table, taken by TCRdb from immuneACCESS, are in-frame only. Not every clone is retained; where verified, under half of the shortfall comes from an unresolved V gene, and the cause of the rest is unknown. V and J calls and clone size are copied from that table; D and trimming were computed from the DNA. The sample table lists a few hundred thousand clones, over 10% of them with a count of one. The ten biggest clones cover 0.0095% to 0.011% of the sample.

Trimming removed 7 bases from V and 5 bases from J; the gene matches leave 3 bases unexplained. Counted from cysteine to phenylalanine, this CDR3 has 12 amino acids. The read is trimmed to its CDR3 DNA, 36 bases read in frame from base 1. CDR1 and CDR2 are drawn from the germline V gene: SGHRS, YFSETQ. The sample consisted of naive CD4+ T cells from blood. Reading the label with the study, this specimen's cell subset or site is: true naive CD4+ T cells. The sequence was obtained from a woman aged 18-29 years with type 1 diabetes. This sequence uses TRBV5-1 and TRBJ2-5; TRBD1 matches 9 bases in the middle. CDR3 region: CASRTGEETQYF. Here is the DNA: TGCGCCAGCCGGACAGGGGAGGAGACCCAGTACTTC. The CDR3, completed at both ends by the reference TRBV5-1 and TRBJ2-5 genes, gives the full variable domain KAGVTQTPRYLIKTRGQQVTLSCSPISGHRSVSWYQQTPGQGLQFLFEYFSETQRNKGNFPGRFSGRQFSNSRSEMNVSTLELGDSALYLCASRTGEETQYFGPGTRLLVL.